The clone carrying this T cell receptor (beta chain) appeared a few times. Trimming removed 5 bases from V and 6 bases from J; junction bases left unmatched: 3. The CDR3 sequence is 14 residues long. Looked up from germline, CDR1 is MNHNY and CDR2 is SVGAGI (reference sequence). The data belong to a study of cytomegalovirus exposure and HLA in healthy donors. Primers: 60 Vbeta forward and 13 Jbeta reverse. TCRdb's copy holds only in-frame clones and misses some; the assay was immunoSEQ multiplex PCR. The sample contains about 180,000 clones, about 80% of which appear only once. This receptor was taken from a woman younger than 45 in good health and CMV-seronegative. The sequencing sample was made of PBMCs. V is TRBV6-6 and J is TRBJ2-1; TRBD2 agrees at 11 bases. CDR3 in amino acids: CASSPGLAVNEQFF. CDR3 in DNA: TGTGCCAGCAGTCCGGGACTAGCGGTCAATGAGCAGTTCTTC.